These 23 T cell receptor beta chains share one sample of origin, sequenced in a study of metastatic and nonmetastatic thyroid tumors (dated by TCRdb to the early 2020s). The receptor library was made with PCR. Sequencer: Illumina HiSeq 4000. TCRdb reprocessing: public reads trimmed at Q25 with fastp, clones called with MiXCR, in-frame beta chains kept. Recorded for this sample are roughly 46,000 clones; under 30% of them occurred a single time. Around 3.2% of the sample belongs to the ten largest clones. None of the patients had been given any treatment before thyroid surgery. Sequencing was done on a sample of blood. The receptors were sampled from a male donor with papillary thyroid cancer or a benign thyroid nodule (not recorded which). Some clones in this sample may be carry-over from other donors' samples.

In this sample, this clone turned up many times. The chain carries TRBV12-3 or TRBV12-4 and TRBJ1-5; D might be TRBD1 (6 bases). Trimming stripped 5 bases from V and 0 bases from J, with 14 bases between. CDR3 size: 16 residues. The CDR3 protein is CASSTPTGNSNQPQHF. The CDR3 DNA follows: TGTGCCAGCAGTACCCCGACAGGTAATAGCAATCAGCCCCAGCATTTT.

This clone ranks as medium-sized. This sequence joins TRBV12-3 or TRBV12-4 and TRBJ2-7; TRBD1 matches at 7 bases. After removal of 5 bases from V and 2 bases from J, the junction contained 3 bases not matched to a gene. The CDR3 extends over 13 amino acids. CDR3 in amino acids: CASSPGTAYEQYF. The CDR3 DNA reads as TGTGCCAGCAGTCCGGGGACAGCCTACGAGCAGTACTTC.

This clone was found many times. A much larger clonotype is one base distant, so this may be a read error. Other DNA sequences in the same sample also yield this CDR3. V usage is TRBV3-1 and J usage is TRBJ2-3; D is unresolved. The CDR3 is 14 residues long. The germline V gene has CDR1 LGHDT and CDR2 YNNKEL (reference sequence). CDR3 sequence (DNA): TGTGCCAGCAGCCCTCCCTGGGGTACAGTTACGCAGTACTTT. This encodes CASSPPWGTVTQYF.

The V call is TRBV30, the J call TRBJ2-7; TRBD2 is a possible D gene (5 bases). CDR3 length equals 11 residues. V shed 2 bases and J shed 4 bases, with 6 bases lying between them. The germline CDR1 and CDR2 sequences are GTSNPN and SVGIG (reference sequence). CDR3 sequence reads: CAWSPGYEQYF. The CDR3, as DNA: TGTGCCTGGAGTCCGGGGTACGAGCAGTACTTC.

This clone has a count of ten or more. The CDR3 DNA follows: TGTGCCAGCAGTGAAGAAAGGGTCACAAGGAACACTGAAGCTTTCTTT. Protein: CASSEERVTRNTEAFF. The J gene is TRBJ1-1, the V gene TRBV2; D uncertain. The CDR3 spans 16 residues. V dropped 1 base and J dropped 1 base, with 13 bases sitting between them. From germline, CDR1 is SNHLY and CDR2 FYNNEI.

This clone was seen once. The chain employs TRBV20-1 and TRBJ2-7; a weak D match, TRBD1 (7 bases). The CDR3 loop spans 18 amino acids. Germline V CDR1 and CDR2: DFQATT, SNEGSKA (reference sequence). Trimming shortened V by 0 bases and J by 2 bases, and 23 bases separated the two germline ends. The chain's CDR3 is CSARDLGLWSGGTYEQYF. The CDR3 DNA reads TGCAGTGCTAGAGATCTTGGCTTATGGTCAGGGGGGACCTACGAGCAGTACTTC.

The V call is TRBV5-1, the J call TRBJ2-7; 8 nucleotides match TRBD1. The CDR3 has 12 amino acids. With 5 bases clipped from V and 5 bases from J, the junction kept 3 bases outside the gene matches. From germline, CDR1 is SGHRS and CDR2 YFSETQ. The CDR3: CASRSDRDEQYF. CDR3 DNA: TGCGCCAGCAGATCGGACAGGGACGAGCAGTACTTC.

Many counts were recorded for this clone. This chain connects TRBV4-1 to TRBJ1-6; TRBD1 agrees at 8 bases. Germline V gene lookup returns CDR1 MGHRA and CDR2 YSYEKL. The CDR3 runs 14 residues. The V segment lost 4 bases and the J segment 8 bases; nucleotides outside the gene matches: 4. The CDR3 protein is CASSLLTGDSPLHF. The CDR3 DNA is TGCGCCAGCAGCCTACTGACAGGGGATTCACCCCTCCACTTT.

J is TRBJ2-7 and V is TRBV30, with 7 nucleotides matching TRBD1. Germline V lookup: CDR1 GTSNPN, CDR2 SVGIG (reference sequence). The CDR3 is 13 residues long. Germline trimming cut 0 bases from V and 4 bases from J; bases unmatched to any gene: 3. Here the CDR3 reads CAWSVQGHYEQYF. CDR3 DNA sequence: TGTGCCTGGAGTGTACAGGGGCATTACGAGCAGTACTTC.

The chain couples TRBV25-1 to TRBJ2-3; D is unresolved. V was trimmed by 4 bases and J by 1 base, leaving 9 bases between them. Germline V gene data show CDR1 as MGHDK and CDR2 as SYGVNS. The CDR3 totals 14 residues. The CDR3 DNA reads TGTGCCAGCAGTGGAATGGACCGCACAGATACGCAGTATTTT. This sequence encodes CASSGMDRTDTQYF.

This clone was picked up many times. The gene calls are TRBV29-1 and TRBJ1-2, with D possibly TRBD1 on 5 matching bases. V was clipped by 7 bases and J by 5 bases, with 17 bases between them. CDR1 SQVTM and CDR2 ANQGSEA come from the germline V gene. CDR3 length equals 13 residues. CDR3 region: CSAGPEGIYGYTF. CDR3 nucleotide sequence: TGCAGCGCCGGACCGGAGGGGATATATGGCTACACCTTC.

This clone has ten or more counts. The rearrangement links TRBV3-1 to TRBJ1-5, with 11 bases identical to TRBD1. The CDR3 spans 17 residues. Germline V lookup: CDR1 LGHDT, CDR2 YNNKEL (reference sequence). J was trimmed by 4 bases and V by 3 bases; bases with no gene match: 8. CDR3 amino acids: CASSHTGTGGWNQPQHF. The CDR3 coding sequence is TGTGCCAGCAGCCACACCGGGACAGGGGGGTGGAATCAGCCCCAGCATTTT.

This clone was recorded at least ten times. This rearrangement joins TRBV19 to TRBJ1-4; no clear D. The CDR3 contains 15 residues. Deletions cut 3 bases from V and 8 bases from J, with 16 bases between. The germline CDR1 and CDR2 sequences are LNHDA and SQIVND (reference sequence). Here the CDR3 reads CASSMGNRLGEKLFF. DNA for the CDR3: TGTGCCAGTAGTATGGGGAACCGACTGGGAGAAAAACTGTTTTTT.

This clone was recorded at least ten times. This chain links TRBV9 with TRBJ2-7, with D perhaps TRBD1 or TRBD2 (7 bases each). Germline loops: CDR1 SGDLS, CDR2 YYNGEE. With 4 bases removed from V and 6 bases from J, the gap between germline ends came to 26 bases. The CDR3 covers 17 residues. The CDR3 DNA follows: TGTGCCAGCAGCCCCGACAGAGGGGGCGGGAGTGGGGTCGAGCAGTACTTC. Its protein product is CASSPDRGGGSGVEQYF.

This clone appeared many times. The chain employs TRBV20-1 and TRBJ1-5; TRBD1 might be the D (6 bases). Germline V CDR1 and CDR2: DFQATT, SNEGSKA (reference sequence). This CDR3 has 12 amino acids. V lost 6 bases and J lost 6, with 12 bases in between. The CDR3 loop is CSAKTGPQPQHF. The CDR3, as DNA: TGCAGTGCCAAGACAGGACCTCAGCCCCAGCATTTT.

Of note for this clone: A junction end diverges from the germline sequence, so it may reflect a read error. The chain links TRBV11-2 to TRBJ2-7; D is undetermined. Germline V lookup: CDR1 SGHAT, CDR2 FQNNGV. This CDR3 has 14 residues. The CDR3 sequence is CAISLSVSADEQYF. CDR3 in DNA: TGTGCCATCAGCTTAAGCGTCAGTGCGGACGAACAGTACTTC.

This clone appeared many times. DNA for the CDR3: TGTGCCAGCAGGGACCGGGGGGTCGGGCAGTTCTTC. The encoded protein is CASRDRGVGQFF. The V gene is TRBV6-1, the J gene TRBJ2-1; 7 bases align to TRBD2. Germline CDR1 is MNHNS and CDR2 is SASEGT. CDR3 length equals 12 residues. Trimming at V came to 6 bases and at J to 12 bases, leaving 8 bases not matched to a gene.

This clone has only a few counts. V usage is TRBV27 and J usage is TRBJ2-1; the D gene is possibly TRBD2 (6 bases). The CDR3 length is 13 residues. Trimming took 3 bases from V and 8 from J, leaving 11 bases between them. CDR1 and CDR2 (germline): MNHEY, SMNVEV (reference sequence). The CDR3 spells CASSFLSGDEQFF. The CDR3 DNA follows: TGTGCCAGCAGTTTTCTATCGGGGGATGAGCAGTTCTTC.

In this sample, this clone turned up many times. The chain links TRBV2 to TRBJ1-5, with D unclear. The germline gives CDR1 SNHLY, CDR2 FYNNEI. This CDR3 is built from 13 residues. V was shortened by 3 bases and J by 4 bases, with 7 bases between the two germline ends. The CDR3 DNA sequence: TGTGCCAGCAGTGACCATTTTAATCAGCCCCAGCATTTT. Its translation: CASSDHFNQPQHF.

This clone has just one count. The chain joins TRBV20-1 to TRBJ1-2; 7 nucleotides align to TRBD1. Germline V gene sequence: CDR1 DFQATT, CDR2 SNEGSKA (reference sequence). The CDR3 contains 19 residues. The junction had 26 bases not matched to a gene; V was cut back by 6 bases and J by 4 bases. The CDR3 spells CSATKKTGDFNSRRYGYTF. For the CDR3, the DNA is TGCAGTGCCACTAAGAAAACAGGGGATTTCAATTCCCGGCGCTATGGCTACACCTTC.

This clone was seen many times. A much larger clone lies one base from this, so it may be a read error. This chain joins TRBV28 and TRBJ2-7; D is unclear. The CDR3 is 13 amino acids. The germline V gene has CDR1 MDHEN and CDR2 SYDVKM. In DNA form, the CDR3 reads TGTGCCAGCAGCGTTGGTCGCTCCTACGAGCAGTGCTTC. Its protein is CASSVGRSYEQCF. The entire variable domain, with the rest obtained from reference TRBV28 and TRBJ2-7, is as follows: DVKVTQSSRYLVKRTGEKVFLECVQDMDHENMFWYRQDPGLGLRLIYFSYDVKMKEKGDIPEGYSVSREKKERFSLILESASTNQTSMYLCASSVGRSYEQCFGPGTRLTVT.

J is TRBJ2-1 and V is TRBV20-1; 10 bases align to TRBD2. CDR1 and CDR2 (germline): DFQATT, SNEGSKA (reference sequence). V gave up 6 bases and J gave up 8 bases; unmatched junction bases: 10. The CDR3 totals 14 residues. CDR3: CSAPGASGSYEQFF. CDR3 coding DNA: TGCAGTGCGCCGGGGGCTAGCGGGAGCTATGAGCAGTTCTTC.

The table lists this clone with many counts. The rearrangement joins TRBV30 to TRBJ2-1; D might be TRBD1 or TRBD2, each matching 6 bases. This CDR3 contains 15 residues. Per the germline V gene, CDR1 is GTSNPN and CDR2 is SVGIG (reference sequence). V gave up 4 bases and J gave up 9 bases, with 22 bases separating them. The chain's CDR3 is CAWIPWGALRTEQFF. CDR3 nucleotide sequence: TGTGCCTGGATCCCTTGGGGGGCGCTTAGGACTGAGCAGTTCTTC.